The 11 T cell receptor beta chains below were found in one sample sequenced in a study of blood T cell repertoires in COVID-19. Produced via immunoSEQ multiplex PCR; TCRdb's table is partial and in-frame only. In the table there are about 240,000 clones, around 83% of which are singletons. Sequenced sample: peripheral blood. Receptors were obtained from a woman older than 75 with acute or convalescent COVID-19.

V usage is TRBV9 and J usage is TRBJ1-2; TRBD1 aligns across 7 bases. The germline V gene encodes CDR1 SGDLS and CDR2 YYNGEE. This CDR3 is 15 amino acids long. V lost 0 bases to trimming and J lost 8 bases; unmatched junction nucleotides: 10. The DNA for the CDR3 is TGTGCCAGCAGCGTAGCGGCAGGGGGTTCCATGGGCTACACCTTC. Its translation is CASSVAAGGSMGYTF. The full variable domain, with the rest looked up from reference TRBV9 and TRBJ1-2, is DSGVTQTPKHLITATGQRVTLRCSPRSGDLSVYWYQQSLDQGLQFLIQYYNGEERAKGNILERFSAQQFPDLHSELNLSSLELGDSALYFCASSVAAGGSMGYTFGSGTRLTVV.

A remark on this clone: The same CDR3 arises from other DNA sequences in this sample as well. The chain uses TRBV5-6 and TRBJ1-5; the D is unclear. Looked up from germline, CDR1 is SGHDT and CDR2 is YYEEEE. This CDR3 comprises 14 residues. V was shortened by 0 bases and J by 3 bases, with 7 bases between the two germline ends. CDR3 loop: CASSLVGVNQPQHF. CDR3 bases: TGTGCCAGCAGCTTGGTCGGGGTCAATCAGCCCCAGCATTTT.

This clone turned up a few times. CDR3 protein: CASSLGQGVGYEQYF. The CDR3 bases are TGTGCCAGCAGCTTGGGACAGGGGGTGGGGTACGAGCAGTACTTC. The chain uses TRBV7-8 and TRBJ2-7; 11 nucleotides line up with TRBD1. Per the germline V gene, CDR1 is SGHVS and CDR2 is FQNEAQ. The V segment lost 3 bases and the J segment 4 bases; nucleotides outside the gene matches: 5. CDR3 size: 15 residues.

This chain joins TRBV2 and TRBJ2-3, with 9 bases identical to TRBD2. Germline V lookup: CDR1 SNHLY, CDR2 FYNNEI. This CDR3 region has 16 residues. The J segment lost 2 bases and the V segment lost 3 bases, leaving 6 bases of the junction unmatched. CDR3 nucleotide sequence: TGTGCCAGCAGTGATAGTCTAGCGGGGTTCACAGATACGCAGTATTTT. It encodes CASSDSLAGFTDTQYF.

This clone has just one count. The chain employs TRBV27 and TRBJ2-1; D might be TRBD2 (6 bases). V lost 5 bases and J lost 0, with 20 bases in between. The germline V gene encodes CDR1 MNHEY and CDR2 SMNVEV (reference sequence). This CDR3 is built from 18 residues. As DNA, the CDR3 is TGTGCCAGCAGTCTCCAGGACGGGACTTACCACTCCTACAATGAGCAGTTCTTC. This sequence encodes CASSLQDGTYHSYNEQFF.

As regards this clone: The germline gene is not matched at one end of the junction; a read error may be the cause. This sequence joins TRBV18 and TRBJ1-4; possible D gene TRBD1, 6 bases. Per the germline V gene, CDR1 is KGHSH and CDR2 is LQKENI. The CDR3 runs 15 residues. The CDR3 nucleotides read TGTGCCAGCTCAGCACCAGGGGCTCCTAATGAAAAACTGTTTTTT. This codes for CASSAPGAPNEKLFF.

Turning to this clone: Different DNA sequences within this sample yield the same CDR3. The chain combines TRBV7-9 with TRBJ1-3, with TRBD1 as a possible D gene (5 bases). V dropped 2 bases and J dropped 2 bases, with 7 bases sitting between them. The CDR3 runs to 14 residues. Germline V gene lookup returns CDR1 SEHNR and CDR2 FQNEAQ (reference sequence). CDR3 protein: CASSLRGAGNTIYF. CDR3 bases: TGTGCCAGCAGCTTACGGGGGGCTGGAAACACCATATATTTT.

This chain uses TRBV30 with TRBJ1-2, with 8 bases fitting TRBD1. The germline V gene encodes CDR1 GTSNPN and CDR2 SVGIG (reference sequence). Losses at the gene ends were 3 bases for V and 10 bases for J; bases not matched to a gene: 13. The CDR3 spans 14 residues. CDR3 residues: CAWRIRGIQGAYTF. The CDR3 bases are TGTGCCTGGAGGATCAGGGGGATTCAGGGGGCCTACACCTTC.

The CDR3 spells CASSEAGQGSNSPLHF. The CDR3 DNA reads TGTGCCAGCAGTGAAGCGGGGCAGGGCTCAAATTCACCCCTCCACTTT. The chain links TRBV2 to TRBJ1-6, with D maybe TRBD1 (5 bases). In germline, CDR1 is SNHLY, CDR2 FYNNEI. V lost 0 bases and J 7 bases, leaving 13 bases between the germline ends. The length of the CDR3 is 16 residues.

The V call is TRBV4-1, the J call TRBJ2-1, with 12 nucleotides matching TRBD2. V was pared by 4 bases and J by 12 bases, with 13 bases of the junction left unmatched. The germline gives CDR1 MGHRA, CDR2 YSYEKL. CDR3 size: 16 residues. The CDR3 region is CASSPTPGTSGPRQFF. CDR3 in DNA: TGCGCCAGCAGCCCTACTCCCGGGACTAGCGGGCCCCGGCAGTTCTTC.

The chain uses TRBV19 and TRBJ2-7; 11 nucleotides match TRBD1. V dropped 5 bases and J dropped 3; count of bases not matched to a gene: 6. Germline V CDR1 and CDR2: LNHDA, SQIVND (reference sequence). The CDR3 runs 15 residues. CDR3 region: CASSHGQGAFYEQYF. CDR3 DNA: TGTGCCAGTAGTCACGGACAGGGGGCCTTCTACGAGCAGTACTTC.